The next 17 T cell receptor beta chains were all read from a single sample in a study of cytomegalovirus exposure and HLA in healthy donors. Primers included in the PCR were 60 Vbeta and 13 Jbeta primers. The table came from immunoSEQ multiplex PCR; TCRdb's copy has only in-frame clones and leaves some out. The sample yields about 150,000 clones, approximately 79% seen once. Source material: PBMCs. These receptor sequences come from a middle-aged woman in good health and CMV-seropositive.

The rearrangement joins TRBV5-1 to TRBJ1-1; D possibly corresponds to TRBD1 (6 bases). V was pared by 5 bases and J by 1 base, with 12 bases between. The CDR3 runs 14 residues. Germline-derived CDR1 and CDR2 are SGHRS and YFSETQ. The CDR3 nucleotides are TGCGCCAGCAGTCCGGGACACCAGAACACTGAAGCTTTCTTT. Its translation is CASSPGHQNTEAFF.

V is TRBV2 and J is TRBJ1-2; D possibly corresponds to TRBD1 (5 bases). Germline CDR1 reads SNHLY; CDR2 reads FYNNEI. V lost 11 bases and J 1 base, leaving 17 bases between the germline ends. CDR3 length equals 14 residues. Written as DNA, the CDR3 is TGTGCCGGAAAAACCGGGGGATTTAACTATGGCTACACCTTC. Translation gives CAGKTGGFNYGYTF.

This rearrangement joins TRBV28 to TRBJ2-1; 9 bases agree with TRBD2. The CDR3 has 15 residues. V dropped 2 bases and J dropped 5; count of bases not matched to a gene: 4. Germline assignment: CDR1 MDHEN and CDR2 SYDVKM. CDR3: CASSLAGGVNNEQFF. The CDR3 DNA is TGTGCCAGCAGTTTAGCGGGGGGGGTAAACAATGAGCAGTTCTTC.

Here the CDR3 DNA reads TGTGCCAGCAGTTACTCGCGGAATAGGGGTTATGGCTACACCTTC. Translating it yields CASSYSRNRGYGYTF. The chain has TRBV6-5 and TRBJ1-2; weak D call: TRBD1 (5 bases). CDR1 is MNHEY and CDR2 is SVGAGI in the germline V gene. The V end lost 0 bases, the J end lost 5 bases, and 13 bases lay between the germline ends. The CDR3 contains 15 residues.

CDR3 nucleotides: TGCGCCAGCAGCAGTACAGGGGGCGGGGGCAAAAACATTCAGTACTTC. Translating it yields CASSSTGGGGKNIQYF. The chain combines TRBV5-1 with TRBJ2-4, with 9 nucleotides matching TRBD1. Germline CDR1 and CDR2: SGHRS and YFSETQ. V gave up 4 bases and J gave up 3 bases; unmatched junction bases: 8. This CDR3 spans 16 amino acids.

The chain carries TRBV9 and TRBJ2-1, with TRBD2 matching over 11 bases. This CDR3 spans 19 amino acids. CDR1 and CDR2 from the germline V gene are SGDLS and YYNGEE. Trimming took 3 bases from V and 2 from J; bases not matched to a gene: 13. The CDR3 loop reads CASSGRLAGKLITYNEQFF. In DNA form, the CDR3 reads TGTGCCAGCAGCGGAAGACTAGCGGGGAAGCTAATTACCTACAATGAGCAGTTCTTC. The whole variable domain, filled in from reference TRBV9 and TRBJ2-1, reads DSGVTQTPKHLITATGQRVTLRCSPRSGDLSVYWYQQSLDQGLQFLIQYYNGEERAKGNILERFSAQQFPDLHSELNLSSLELGDSALYFCASSGRLAGKLITYNEQFFGPGTRLTVL.

V usage is TRBV6-5 and J usage is TRBJ2-1; TRBD2 aligns across 8 bases. V shed 6 bases, J shed 7 bases, and the junction held 11 bases outside the gene matches. CDR3 length: 15 amino acids. Germline V lookup: CDR1 MNHEY, CDR2 SVGAGI. In DNA, the CDR3 is TGTGCCAGCAGCCCGGACGGGGGGGCGGGGAATGAGCAGTTCTTC. Amino acid sequence: CASSPDGGAGNEQFF.

The V call is TRBV2, the J call TRBJ1-1; tentatively, D is TRBD1 (6 bases). Germline CDR1 reads SNHLY; CDR2 reads FYNNEI. This CDR3 is 14 amino acids long. V was pared by 7 bases and J by 4 bases, with 16 bases between. The CDR3 sequence: CASNDEGGVTEAFF. The CDR3 DNA reads TGTGCCAGCAACGATGAAGGGGGGGTCACTGAAGCTTTCTTT.

The gene calls are TRBV5-1 and TRBJ2-1, with D maybe TRBD2 (7 bases). Trimming took 0 bases from V and 8 from J, leaving 18 bases between them. CDR1 SGHRS and CDR2 YFSETQ come from the germline V gene. The CDR3 covers 16 residues. The CDR3 DNA follows: TGCGCCAGCAGCTTGGCGACGGGGGGCCCGGGAGATGAGCAGTTCTTC. Translation: CASSLATGGPGDEQFF.

The genes are TRBV6-6 and TRBJ2-2, with 11 bases lining up with TRBD2. Germline-derived CDR1 and CDR2 are MNHNY and SVGAGI (reference sequence). CDR3 length: 15 residues. After removal of 3 bases from V and 4 bases from J, the junction contained 1 base not matched to a gene. The CDR3 loop reads CASSYLAGGTGELFF. The CDR3, as DNA: TGTGCCAGCAGTTATCTAGCGGGGGGCACCGGGGAGCTGTTTTTT.

This clone was seen only once. CDR3 in amino acids: CASSNFGNTIYF. CDR3 DNA: TGTGCCAGTTCGAACTTCGGAAACACCATATATTTT. The V call is TRBV19, the J call TRBJ1-3; D not certain. Per germline, CDR1 LNHDA and CDR2 SQIVND (reference sequence). The CDR3 is made up of 12 amino acids. The V end was cut by 8 bases, the J end by 4 bases, with 9 bases between.

The chain recombines TRBV15 with TRBJ2-1, with TRBD2 matching over 7 bases. From germline, CDR1 is LNHNV and CDR2 YYDKDF (reference sequence). J gave up 0 bases and V 4 bases, and 3 bases lay outside the gene matches. This CDR3 region has 15 residues. The CDR3 is CATSTGLGSYNEQFF. CDR3 nucleotide sequence: TGTGCCACCAGCACCGGACTAGGCTCCTACAATGAGCAGTTCTTC.

This chain connects TRBV5-1 to TRBJ1-1; 8 nucleotides agree with TRBD1. From germline, CDR1 is SGHRS and CDR2 YFSETQ. CDR3 length equals 15 residues. The J segment lost 3 bases and the V segment lost 4 bases, leaving 8 bases of the junction unmatched. In nucleotides, the CDR3 is TGCGCCAGCAGCCCATCCGGGACAGGAGACACTGAAGCTTTCTTT. Protein: CASSPSGTGDTEAFF.

This clone has just a few counts. The chain is built from TRBV5-5 and TRBJ1-4; no clear D. CDR3 length: 14 residues. The V gene's germline CDR1 is SGHKS and CDR2 YYEKEE (reference sequence). Trimming cost V 1 base and J 4 bases, with 8 bases left between them. CDR3 protein: CASSLLVNNEKLFF. In nucleotides, the CDR3 is TGTGCCAGCAGCTTGTTAGTCAATAATGAAAAACTGTTTTTT.

The rearrangement uses TRBV2 and TRBJ2-1; 7 bases are a match to TRBD2. The V gene end was trimmed by 8 bases and the J gene end by 8 bases; junction bases not matched to a gene: 15. The germline gives CDR1 SNHLY, CDR2 FYNNEI. The CDR3 spans 15 residues. The DNA for the CDR3 is TGTGCCAGCGAAAGTTGGCGGGGGTCGACGGATGAGCAGTTCTTC. It translates to CASESWRGSTDEQFF.

Note on this clone: The junction and the germline gene differ at one end; a read error may be behind it. The CDR3: CASSLETGLASF. The CDR3 bases are TGTGCCAGCAGCTTGGAAACGGGACTAGCGAGCTTT. J is TRBJ2-3 and V is TRBV5-4, with 10 bases matching TRBD2. Germline lookup yields CDR1 SGHNT and CDR2 YYREEE (reference sequence). CDR3 length: 12 amino acids.

This chain joins TRBV15 and TRBJ2-7; 8 bases agree with TRBD1. There are 13 residues in the CDR3. J lost 7 bases, V lost 2 bases, and 4 bases had no gene match. The V gene's germline CDR1 is LNHNV and CDR2 YYDKDF (reference sequence). The CDR3 nucleotides read TGTGCCACCAGCAGAATGACAGGGGCTGAGCAGTACTTC. Translation: CATSRMTGAEQYF.